Below, 12 T cell receptor beta chains from the same sample are listed, as sequenced in a study of CD8 T cells in ankylosing spondylitis. Study-level points and caveats: What appeared characteristic of ankylosing spondylitis blood was a TCR beta motif of eight highly homologous variants.

These receptors lack a known antigen. TCRdb fed the 5' RACE reads into MiXCR, producing one record per CDR3 protein. In the table there are 500,000 to 650,000 distinct CDR3 sequences, roughly 5% of which are singletons. The sample consisted of blood, either unsorted or a sorted T cell fraction (not recorded which). Receptor source: a male donor with ankylosing spondylitis.

This clonotype was counted many times. This chain joins TRBV29-1 and TRBJ2-7; tentative D call: TRBD1 (6 bases). V was trimmed by 1 base and J by 2 bases, leaving 12 bases between them. The CDR3 loop spans 14 amino acids. The germline V gene has CDR1 SQVTM and CDR2 ANQGSEA. CDR3 nucleotide sequence: TGCAGCGTTGAAGCCGGGACAAGACCCTACGAGCAGTACTTC. This encodes CSVEAGTRPYEQYF.

This clonotype was seen many times. The CDR3 coding sequence is TGTGCCACCACTGGAAGCACCTACGAGCAGTACTTC. This sequence encodes CATTGSTYEQYF. The rearrangement joins TRBV6-5 to TRBJ2-7; D gene ambiguous. The CDR3 loop spans 12 amino acids. Trimming pared 10 bases from V and 2 bases from J, leaving 12 bases between. Per germline, CDR1 MNHEY and CDR2 SVGAGI.

This clonotype has a count of ten or more. The chain has TRBV6-6 and TRBJ2-7; no clear D gene. Trimming left V 2 bases short and J 3 bases short, with 5 bases between. The CDR3 extends over 12 amino acids. The germline V gene has CDR1 MNHNY and CDR2 SVGAGI (reference sequence). CDR3 sequence: CASSYNLYEQYF. CDR3 nucleotides: TGTGCCAGCAGTTACAATCTCTACGAGCAGTACTTC.

Ten or more counts support this clonotype. The chain employs TRBV29-1 and TRBJ2-3; D possibly corresponds to TRBD2 (5 bases). The CDR3 is 13 residues long. The V gene lost 3 bases and the J gene lost 4 bases, with 11 bases spanning the gap. Per germline, CDR1 SQVTM and CDR2 ANQGSEA. The CDR3 DNA reads TGCAGCGTTGACCCGGGAAATTCAGATACGCAGTATTTT. Translating gives CSVDPGNSDTQYF.

This clonotype came up many times. The rearrangement joins TRBV7-2 to TRBJ1-1, with 8 bases fitting TRBD1. The CDR3 totals 14 residues. The ends lost 6 bases at V and 5 bases at J; junction bases unmatched: 8. Germline V gives CDR1 SGHTA, CDR2 FQGNSA. CDR3 residues: CASRRQGIVTEAFF. The CDR3 nucleotides are TGTGCCAGCAGACGACAGGGGATAGTTACTGAAGCTTTCTTT. Filled out from reference TRBV7-2 and TRBJ1-1, the complete variable domain reads GAGVSQSPSNKVTEKGKDVELRCDPISGHTALYWYRQSLGQGLEFLIYFQGNSAPDKSGLPSDRFSAERTGGSVSTLTIQRTQQEDSAVYLCASRRQGIVTEAFFGQGTRLTVV.

In this sample, this clonotype turned up many times. This sequence joins TRBV27 and TRBJ2-7; TRBD2 aligns across 7 bases. The germline gives CDR1 MNHEY, CDR2 SMNVEV (reference sequence). The CDR3 is 13 residues long. The V segment lost 6 bases and the J segment 3 bases; nucleotides outside the gene matches: 5. DNA of the CDR3: TGTGCCAGCAGGCTAGCGGAGGGCTACGAGCAGTACTTC. Encoded protein: CASRLAEGYEQYF.

Ten or more counts support this clonotype. V gene TRBV6-1 combines with J gene TRBJ1-5; perhaps TRBD1 as D (6 bases). The germline CDR1 and CDR2 sequences are MNHNS and SASEGT. V lost 6 bases to trimming and J lost 4 bases, with 16 bases between them. The CDR3 runs to 15 residues. Here the CDR3 DNA reads TGTGCCAGCAGCTCCGGACAGTCGCCGAATCAGCCCCAGCATTTT. This encodes CASSSGQSPNQPQHF.

This clonotype has a count of ten or more. This chain links TRBV12-3 or TRBV12-4 with TRBJ2-7, with TRBD1 matching 8 bases. The CDR3 has 15 amino acids. V dropped 4 bases and J dropped 1; count of bases not matched to a gene: 6. The CDR3: CASSWGTGPSYEQYF. CDR3 in DNA: TGTGCCAGCAGTTGGGGGACAGGTCCTTCCTACGAGCAGTACTTC.

This clonotype occurred many times. This chain connects TRBV12-3 or TRBV12-4 to TRBJ2-1; D is undetermined. Trimming removed 3 bases from V and 5 bases from J, with 14 bases in between. CDR3 length equals 15 residues. The CDR3 DNA sequence: TGTGCCAGCAGTTTGCCAGGACGAGCCGACAATGAGCAGTTCTTC. It codes for CASSLPGRADNEQFF.

This clonotype was counted at least ten times. The chain couples TRBV7-3 to TRBJ2-1; D gene uncertain. CDR1 and CDR2 (germline): SGHTA, FQGTGA. This CDR3 contains 13 residues. Trimming left V 2 bases short and J 7 bases short, with 9 bases between. The CDR3 loop is CASSLSGFNEQFF. DNA for the CDR3: TGTGCCAGCAGCTTATCCGGGTTTAATGAGCAGTTCTTC.

This clonotype was counted ten times or more. The rearrangement links TRBV7-9 to TRBJ2-3, with 8 bases fitting TRBD1. V trimming: 5 bases; J trimming: 6 bases; junction bases outside the gene matches: 7. Germline CDR1 is SEHNR and CDR2 is FQNEAQ (reference sequence). CDR3 length: 14 residues. For the CDR3, the DNA is TGTGCCAGCAGCGAAAGGACAGGGTTGGATACGCAGTATTTT. Its protein product is CASSERTGLDTQYF.

There are many counts of this clonotype. The chain combines TRBV7-9 with TRBJ2-5; the match to TRBD2 covers 7 bases. CDR1 and CDR2 (germline): SEHNR, FQNEAQ (reference sequence). The CDR3 runs to 14 residues. J was trimmed by 2 bases and V by 7 bases; bases with no gene match: 7. The CDR3 here is CASNLLGGQETQYF. CDR3 DNA sequence: TGTGCCAGCAACCTCCTCGGGGGGCAAGAGACCCAGTACTTC.